This T cell receptor (beta chain) is drawn from a study of OX40 agonist ivuxolimab in advanced cancers. A note on the overall study: Ivuxolimab was a fully human IgG2 agonistic monoclonal antibody targeting the costimulatory receptor OX40 (CD134). Intravenous ivuxolimab was administered to patients every 2 weeks at six dose levels: 0.01, 0.1, 0.3, 1.5, 3 and 10 mg/kg. Among the approximately 54 dose-escalation patients, approximately 20 had hepatocellular carcinoma, 15 or so melanoma, 9 renal cell carcinoma and 9 head and neck cancer. In the dose-escalation cohort, 82.7% of patients were male, and the mean age was approximately 55 years, with a range of about 23 to 90. Prior anti-PD-1, anti-PD-L1 or anti-CTLA-4 therapy was permitted, and checkpoint inhibitors had been received by about 37% of dose-escalation patients. Three dose-escalation patients achieved partial responses, one with hepatocellular carcinoma and two with cutaneous melanoma. The purpose of peripheral TCRbeta sequencing was to test whether ivuxolimab changed TCR sequence diversity and led to clonal T-cell expansion. The paper describes the monotherapy dose-escalation part (N of about 50 patients) of the phase I trial of ivuxolimab. Study-wide conclusions, independent of this receptor: Low levels of normalized T-cell clonal expansion were also shown by some nonresponding patients. In the 0.1-3.0 mg/kg groups, partial responders were among the patients with the lowest normalized peripheral clonal expansion, particularly in CD8+ T cells. At doses of 0.1 to 3.0 mg/kg, clonal expansion of both CD4+ and CD8+ T cells in blood was seen between baseline and week 6. Antigen specificity was not determined for the clonally expanded peripheral T cells. On average, CD8+ T cells showed more expanded clones than CD4+ T cells after ivuxolimab.

Genomic DNA was isolated from the sorted cells so that the TCRbeta CDR3 region could be sequenced. The immunoSEQ Assay was used for sequencing of TCRbeta CDR3 regions. The source is immuneACCESS, and TCRdb retained only in-frame sequences with V and J called. Part of the clones is not carried over; for the studies checked, unresolved V genes explain less than half of this, and the remainder is unexplained. The sample table holds 45,000 to 60,000 clones, of which about nine tenths were seen once. 6% to 7% of the sample belongs to the ten largest clones. Patients with a history of autoimmune disease or receiving systemic immunosuppression were excluded from the trial. Peripheral blood for TCR sequencing was collected from all dose cohorts at baseline, on cycle 4 day 1, and on cycle 7 day 1. Samples came from an open-label, multicenter, first-in-human phase I dose-escalation trial of ivuxolimab. The trial enrolled adults with locally advanced or metastatic head and neck squamous cell, hepatocellular, melanoma or renal cell carcinoma. Before TCR sequencing, CD4+ T cells and CD8+ T cells were sorted from peripheral blood as separate populations.

The V end loses 6 bases and the J end loses 8 bases, and a stretch of 14 bases separates them. From its cysteine to its phenylalanine, the CDR3 spans 12 amino acids. The retained sequence is limited to the CDR3, 36 bases, with the frame set at the first base. The germline V gene specifies SQVTM as CDR1 and ANQGSEA as CDR2. With regard to this clone: It has no known antigen specificity. Base qualities were left out, and no much larger clone turns up one base away.

Sequencing used CD4+ or CD8+ T cells sorted from blood, obtained in a trial of the OX40 agonist ivuxolimab. The V and J segments used are TRBV29-1 and TRBJ2-1; tentative D gene TRBD1, with 6 bases matching. This sequence was found in an adult with an advanced solid tumor such as melanoma, head and neck, liver or kidney cancer. The CDR3 protein is CSVTGMRDEQFF. In nucleotide form, the sequence is TGCAGCGTCACAGGGATGCGAGATGAGCAGTTCTTC.